The clone carrying this T cell receptor (beta chain) was observed once. This specimen belongs to a study of tumor-infiltrating lymphocytes in oesophageal squamous cell carcinoma. The CDR3 sequence is 14 residues long. Germline V lookup: CDR1 SGHTA, CDR2 FQGTGA. TCRdb itself ran the PCR reads through MiXCR, one entry per CDR3 protein. The table records approximately 9,800 distinct CDR3 sequences, 55% to 75% of them present only once. This receptor was taken from a female donor with esophageal squamous cell carcinoma. V gene TRBV7-3 combines with J gene TRBJ2-5; D gene uncertain. Gene TRBJ2-1 matches the end of the DNA better, so the J call may be wrong. Source material: esophageal tumor tissue. CDR3 loop: CASSSEPAWNEQFF. CDR3 bases: TGTGCCAGCAGCTCCGAGCCCGCATGGAATGAGCAGTTCTTC.